This T cell receptor (beta chain) was retrieved from a study of cytomegalovirus exposure and HLA in healthy donors. Study-wide results and caveats: Associated with cytomegalovirus, according to the listing, were around 170 TCR beta chains. Evidence from a later analysis indicated that most CMV-associated TCR beta chains looked HLA-restricted.

CDR3 length: 14 residues. V was clipped by 7 bases and J by 11 bases; unmatched bases: 11. Germline V lookup: CDR1 MNHNY, CDR2 SVGAGI (reference sequence). The PCR contained 60 Vbeta and 13 Jbeta primers. Assay: immunoSEQ multiplex PCR; the TCRdb copy retains only in-frame clones and omits some. The data show 110,000 to 150,000 clones, 75% seen once. Note on this clone: Its antigen is not identified.

The genes are TRBV6-6 and TRBJ1-6; 7 nucleotides align to TRBD1. Source material: PBMCs. This clonotype was sampled from a man aged 30 to 45 in good health and CMV-seronegative. CDR3 in DNA: TGTGCCAGCATTGACACAGGTGGGACAGCACCCCTCCACTTT. It codes for CASIDTGGTAPLHF.